This T cell receptor beta chain was sequenced in a study of T cell responses to AZD1222 COVID-19 vaccine. TCRdb's table, derived via immunoSEQ multiplex PCR, lists solely in-frame clones and lacks some. The table lists 100,000 to 150,000 clones, about 90% of them singletons, with roughly 10% in the top ten. CDR1 is SGHRS, CDR2 YFSETQ, per germline. Trimming removed 0 bases at V and 7 bases at J, with 11 bases between. The CDR3 has 14 amino acids. Study observations and caveats: Only six or seven AZD1222 recipients tested seropositive at baseline. Females made up more of the donors, who were largely white British, and clonal diversity may have come out too low. The study reported that nearly half of spike-specific TCRs target unmutated variant regions.

With respect to this clone: The antigen remains undetermined.

This receptor was obtained from an adult in good health. Sample: peripheral blood, taken on day 0 of AZD1222 vaccination. The V call is TRBV5-1, the J call TRBJ2-1; maybe TRBD1 (7 bases). CDR3: CASSLVPGGNEQFF. The DNA of the CDR3 is TGCGCCAGCAGCTTGGTCCCAGGGGGGAATGAGCAGTTCTTC.